This TCR beta chain was identified during a study of blood T cell repertoires in COVID-19. Clones were read by immunoSEQ multiplex PCR, and TCRdb kept only the in-frame ones, dropping some. The sample records hundreds of thousands of clones, 87% being singletons. This clone was seen a single time. The clonotype comes from a woman between 40 and 55 years old who had recovered from COVID-19. Specimen: peripheral blood.

The CDR3 reads CASSTSDRDRSNQPQHF. In DNA, the CDR3 is TGTGCCAGCAGCACCTCTGACCGGGACAGGAGCAATCAGCCCCAGCATTTT. The chain links TRBV21-1 to TRBJ1-5; the DNA was not compared with TRBD1, the D call given in the table. TRBV21-1 is tagged as a pseudogene. The CDR3 has 17 residues.